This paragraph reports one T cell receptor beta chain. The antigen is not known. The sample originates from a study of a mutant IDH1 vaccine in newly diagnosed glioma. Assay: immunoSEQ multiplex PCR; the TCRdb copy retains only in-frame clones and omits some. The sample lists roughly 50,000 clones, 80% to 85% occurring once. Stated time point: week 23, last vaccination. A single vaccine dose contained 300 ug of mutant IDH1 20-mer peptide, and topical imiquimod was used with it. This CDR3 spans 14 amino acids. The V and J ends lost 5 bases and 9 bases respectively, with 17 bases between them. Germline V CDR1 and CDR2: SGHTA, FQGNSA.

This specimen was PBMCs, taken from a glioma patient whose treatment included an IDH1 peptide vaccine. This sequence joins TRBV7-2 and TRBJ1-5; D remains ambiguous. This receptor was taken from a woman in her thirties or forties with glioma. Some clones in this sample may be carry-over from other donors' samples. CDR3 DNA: TGTGCCAGCAGCCCCCCTCCCGGTCGTGGGCCCCAGCATTTT. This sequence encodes CASSPPPGRGPQHF.